These 21 T cell receptor beta chains were sequenced from one sample in a study of T cell responses to AZD1222 COVID-19 vaccine. Some clones are missing from TCRdb's copy, which holds only in-frame ones; the method was immunoSEQ multiplex PCR. The table includes about 180,000 clones, under 95% detected once. The source material was peripheral blood, sampled 28 days after the second AZD1222 dose. The receptors were sampled from an adult who received the AZD1222 COVID-19 vaccine.

The chain links TRBV7-9 to TRBJ1-4; 9 nucleotides match TRBD1. Trimming took 4 bases from V and 7 from J; bases not matched to a gene: 4. The CDR3 consists of 14 residues. Germline V lookup: CDR1 SEHNR, CDR2 FQNEAQ (reference sequence). The CDR3 region is CASSSTGGSEKLFF. CDR3 coding DNA: TGTGCCAGCAGCTCCACAGGGGGCAGTGAAAAACTGTTTTTT.

The rearrangement joins TRBV11-2 to TRBJ1-1, with D possibly TRBD1 on 5 matching bases. Between the trimmed V and J ends, which lost 6 bases and 2 bases, there was a span of 10 bases. From germline, CDR1 is SGHAT and CDR2 FQNNGV. This CDR3 is built from 13 residues. CDR3 sequence (DNA): TGTGCCAGCAGTGGGGCCCTAAACACTGAAGCTTTCTTT. Amino acid sequence: CASSGALNTEAFF.

The chain combines TRBV25-1 with TRBJ1-2, with D perhaps TRBD1 (5 bases). Germline V gene lookup returns CDR1 MGHDK and CDR2 SYGVNS. The CDR3 spans 14 residues. With 0 bases removed from V and 6 bases from J, the gap between germline ends came to 11 bases. The CDR3 loop is CASSEYQGWDGYTF. The CDR3 nucleotides read TGTGCCAGCAGTGAATATCAGGGTTGGGATGGCTACACCTTC.

The chain employs TRBV7-3 and TRBJ1-1, with D possibly TRBD1 on 5 matching bases. Trimming removed 5 bases from V and 3 bases from J, with 13 bases in between. The CDR3 extends over 14 amino acids. The germline V gene has CDR1 SGHTA and CDR2 FQGTGA. CDR3 in amino acids: CASSPGGLDTEAFF. CDR3 DNA: TGTGCCAGCAGCCCCGGGGGGTTGGACACTGAAGCTTTCTTT.

The V gene is TRBV3-1 (or the pseudogene TRBV3-2), the J gene TRBJ2-3; D is possibly TRBD2 (5 bases). The ends were cut back, 0 bases at V and 5 bases at J, with 9 bases in the middle. The CDR3 runs to 14 residues. The germline V gene encodes CDR1 LGHDT and CDR2 YNNKEL (reference sequence). The CDR3 nucleotides are TGTGCCAGCAGCCAAGATACGGGGATAGATACGCAGTATTTT. Translated: CASSQDTGIDTQYF.

This clone has just a few counts. This chain connects TRBV29-1 to TRBJ1-3; D perhaps matches TRBD1 (6 bases). The CDR3 has 14 residues. V lost 4 bases to trimming and J lost 1 base, with 11 bases between them. Per germline, CDR1 SQVTM and CDR2 ANQGSEA. This CDR3 is CSVAYTGSGNTIYF. The DNA for the CDR3 is TGCAGCGTTGCTTACACAGGGTCTGGAAACACCATATATTTT.

In this sample, this clone turned up once. The chain couples TRBV11-2 to TRBJ2-7; the D is unclear. The germline gives CDR1 SGHAT, CDR2 FQNNGV. The CDR3 is 13 amino acids. Trimming cost V 3 bases and J 2 bases, with 8 bases left between them. CDR3 amino acids: CASSFWAAYEQYF. The CDR3, as DNA: TGTGCCAGCAGCTTCTGGGCGGCCTACGAGCAGTACTTC.

V usage is TRBV19 and J usage is TRBJ2-1; 8 bases fit TRBD2. The CDR3 extends over 13 amino acids. Germline V gene sequence: CDR1 LNHDA, CDR2 SQIVND (reference sequence). Trimming at V came to 1 base and at J to 9 bases, leaving 2 bases not matched to a gene. The CDR3 nucleotides read TGTGCCAGTAGTATAGCGGGGGGGTTTGAGCAGTTCTTC. It is translated as CASSIAGGFEQFF.

The chain recombines TRBV10-3 with TRBJ1-3; D unclear. The V end lost 4 bases, the J end lost 0 bases, and 4 bases lay between the germline ends. This CDR3 has 13 amino acids. CDR1 and CDR2 (germline): ENHRY, SYGVKD. CDR3 DNA sequence: TGTGCCATCAGTGTGAGCTCTGGAAACACCATATATTTT. It specifies CAISVSSGNTIYF.

The gene calls are TRBV6-5 and TRBJ2-7; 11 nucleotides agree with TRBD2. Germline CDR1 MNHEY, CDR2 SVGAGI. The CDR3 totals 15 residues. Unmatched junction bases numbered 4, after V lost 6 bases and J lost 0 bases. CDR3 nucleotide sequence: TGTGCCAGCAGGGGACTAGCGGAGAGCTCCTACGAGCAGTACTTC. Translation gives CASRGLAESSYEQYF.

V gene TRBV12-3 or TRBV12-4 combines with J gene TRBJ1-2, with no clear D. The CDR3 extends over 11 amino acids. V was clipped by 3 bases and J by 10 bases, with 9 bases between them. CDR3 bases: TGTGCCAGCAGTTTTGCGTCCGTCTACACCTTC. Its protein product is CASSFASVYTF.

The chain employs TRBV6-4 and TRBJ2-3, with D unresolved. V lost 6 bases to trimming and J lost 2 bases, with 9 bases between them. CDR1 is MRHNA, CDR2 SNTAGT, per germline. The CDR3 totals 13 residues. DNA of the CDR3: TGTGCCAGCAGCCCGGCTTTCACAGATACGCAGTATTTT. It yields the protein CASSPAFTDTQYF.

This clone was found once. The chain has TRBV29-1 and TRBJ1-4; possible D gene TRBD1, 5 bases. CDR3 size: 14 residues. Trimming left V 4 bases short and J 5 bases short, with 14 bases between. Germline CDR1 reads SQVTM; CDR2 reads ANQGSEA. The CDR3 protein is CSVVGTGANEKLFF. DNA of the CDR3: TGCAGCGTTGTTGGGACGGGAGCAAATGAAAAACTGTTTTTT.

The V and J genes are TRBV16 and TRBJ2-7; D unclear. Germline V gene data show CDR1 as KGHSY and CDR2 as FQNENV. V was clipped by 7 bases and J by 1 base, with 17 bases between them. The length of the CDR3 is 15 residues. The CDR3 bases are TGTGCCAGCACCAAGACCGCCGCGATATCCTACGAGCAGTACTTC. This translates into CASTKTAAISYEQYF.

The chain joins TRBV27 to TRBJ1-1; D gene unclear. Deletions cut 6 bases from V and 3 bases from J, with 11 bases between. CDR3 length equals 13 residues. Germline V gives CDR1 MNHEY, CDR2 SMNVEV (reference sequence). The CDR3 DNA sequence: TGTGCCAGCAGCATACGGGAGGACACTGAAGCTTTCTTT. Translating it yields CASSIREDTEAFF.

The V and J genes are TRBV25-1 and TRBJ1-1, with TRBD1 as a possible D gene (6 bases). Trimming removed 1 base at V and 5 bases at J, with 14 bases between. Germline V lookup: CDR1 MGHDK, CDR2 SYGVNS. The length of the CDR3 is 15 residues. The CDR3 spells CASSELNRAGTEAFF. CDR3 coding DNA: TGTGCCAGCAGTGAATTAAACAGGGCAGGAACTGAAGCTTTCTTT.

Details on this clone: Other DNA sequences of this sample code for an identical CDR3. The CDR3 loop is CASSPGGNTEAFF. In DNA form, the CDR3 reads TGTGCCAGCAGCCCAGGGGGGAACACTGAAGCTTTCTTT. V gene TRBV7-3 combines with J gene TRBJ1-1; 7 bases align to TRBD1. The CDR3 covers 13 residues. V was clipped by 5 bases and J by 1 base; unmatched bases: 1. The V gene's germline CDR1 is SGHTA and CDR2 FQGTGA.

The chain combines TRBV27 with TRBJ2-3, with 7 bases lining up with TRBD2. The germline V gene encodes CDR1 MNHEY and CDR2 SMNVEV (reference sequence). V shed 3 bases and J 10 bases; nucleotides not matched to a gene: 7. There are 13 residues in the CDR3. For the CDR3, the DNA is TGTGCCAGCAGTTTTCAATGGGGGGGGGCGCAGTATTTT. It encodes CASSFQWGGAQYF.

The chain is built from TRBV6-2 or TRBV6-3 and TRBJ2-1, with a possible D match to TRBD2 (5 bases). In germline, CDR1 is MNHEY, CDR2 SVGEGT. V lost 6 bases and J 2 bases, leaving 8 bases between the germline ends. The CDR3 has 13 residues. The CDR3 protein is CASSKTTYNEQFF. DNA of the CDR3: TGTGCCAGCAGCAAGACTACCTACAATGAGCAGTTCTTC.

V usage is TRBV6-5 and J usage is TRBJ1-1; no clear D. This CDR3 is built from 13 residues. CDR1 and CDR2 (germline): MNHEY, SVGAGI. Trimming took off 0 bases at V and 4 bases at J, with 6 bases between the two ends. CDR3 in amino acids: CASSYSRSTEAFF. CDR3 nucleotides: TGTGCCAGCAGTTACTCGCGATCCACTGAAGCTTTCTTT.

The chain couples TRBV10-3 to TRBJ2-7; TRBD2 agrees at 7 bases. Trimming at V came to 8 bases and at J to 5 bases, leaving 21 bases not matched to a gene. Per the germline V gene, CDR1 is ENHRY and CDR2 is SYGVKD. This CDR3 is built from 17 residues. CDR3 sequence reads: CAIARGDPGLRFDEQYF. As DNA, the CDR3 is TGTGCCATCGCAAGGGGTGACCCGGGACTACGGTTTGACGAGCAGTACTTC.